This T cell receptor (beta chain) is from a study of beta chain features in type 1 diabetes. Study context: Analysis included 107,917,701 sorted cells drawn from all samples.

Sorting of CD4+ naive, central memory, regulatory and stem cell-like memory cells was performed via CD45RO/CCR7/CD25/CD127/CD95/CD27. The study's findings and limits: A definitive answer on HLA type influencing TCRB rearrangement was not reached here. Type 1 diabetes patients showed a moderate but significant shortening of TCRB CDR3s in all four CD4+ subsets.

Regarding this clone: The antigen is not known.

CDR1 SQVTM and CDR2 ANQGSEA come from the germline V gene. Losses at the gene ends were 1 base for V and 8 bases for J; bases not matched to a gene: 8. This CDR3 comprises 14 residues. As every portion of the isolated RNA was reverse transcribed, the sequencing read expressed TCRB transcripts. Sequencing was performed with immunoSEQ multiplex PCR; in TCRdb, only in-frame clones are kept and a portion is missing. Of tens of thousands of clones listed, 40% to 65% are singletons. The chain links TRBV29-1 to TRBJ2-4; 7 positions match TRBD1. The specimen was Tregs from blood. This TCR derives from a woman aged 40-49 years with type 1 diabetes. The DNA for the CDR3 is TGCAGCGTTGAAGCCGCGACAGGGTTGGACATTCAGTACTTC. This codes for CSVEAATGLDIQYF.